This T cell receptor (beta chain) came from a study of blood T cells in healthy people across ages. It was with a sample-barcoded 5' primer and a J-beta primer mix that a second PCR of about 6 to 12 cycles was run. TCRdb reanalysed the 5' RACE reads using MiXCR and keeps one entry per CDR3 protein. Among roughly 790,000 distinct CDR3 sequences listed, around 46% were seen once. This CDR3 comprises 14 residues. CDR1 is LGHNA, CDR2 YNFKEQ, per germline. Trimming cost V 0 bases and J 6 bases, with 12 bases left between them. The genes are TRBV4-2 and TRBJ2-7; a weak D match, TRBD1 (6 bases). Sequencing was carried out using blood. This TCR was sampled from a woman aged 55-69 years in good health. The CDR3 reads CASSQDRTVLEQYF. CDR3 DNA: TGTGCCAGCAGCCAAGATAGGACAGTACTCGAGCAGTACTTC.